The clone carrying this TCR beta chain occurred a few times. Antigen unknown. Following extraction, RNA underwent reverse transcription to cDNA, which served as the sequencing template. Libraries were prepared by immunoSEQ multiplex PCR; TCRdb keeps only in-frame clonotypes and omits some of them. This table has about 210,000 clones, under 75% appearing once. The data are from a study of CD8+ T cells in alopecia areata. The treatment here: oral pan-JAK inhibitor, 5-10 mg twice daily. Study results and limitations: Since there was just one nonresponder, nobody can yet say how baseline CD8+ expansion ties to response.

The TCR originated in a human donor with alopecia areata. The sequenced sample was CD4+ T cells sorted from blood, obtained at week 4, from a patient treated with tofacitinib.

CDR3 sequence (DNA): TGTGCCAGCAGTATACAGGGGGCCTACCCCCCCCTCCACTTT. Translation gives CASSIQGAYPPLHF. The chain is built from TRBV27 and TRBJ1-6; 9 nucleotides agree with TRBD1. V lost 5 bases to trimming and J lost 13 bases; unmatched junction nucleotides: 9. CDR1 and CDR2 from the germline V gene are MNHEY and SMNVEV (reference sequence). This CDR3 has 14 residues.